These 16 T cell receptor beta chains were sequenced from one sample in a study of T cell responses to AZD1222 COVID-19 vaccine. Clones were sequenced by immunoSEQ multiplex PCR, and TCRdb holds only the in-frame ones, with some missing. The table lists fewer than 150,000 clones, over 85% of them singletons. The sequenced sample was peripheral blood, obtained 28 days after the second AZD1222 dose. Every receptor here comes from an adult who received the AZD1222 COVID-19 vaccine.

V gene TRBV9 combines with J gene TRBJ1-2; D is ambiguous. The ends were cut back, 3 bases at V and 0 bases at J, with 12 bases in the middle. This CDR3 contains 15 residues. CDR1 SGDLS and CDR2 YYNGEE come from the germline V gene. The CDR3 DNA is TGTGCCAGCAGCGGGAGTGGCAGAGCTAACTATGGCTACACCTTC. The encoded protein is CASSGSGRANYGYTF.

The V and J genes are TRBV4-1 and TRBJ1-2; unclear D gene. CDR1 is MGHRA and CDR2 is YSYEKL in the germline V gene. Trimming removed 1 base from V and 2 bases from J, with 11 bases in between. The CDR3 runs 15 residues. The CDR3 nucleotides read TGCGCCAGCAGCCAAGTCTCCGGATTGAACTATGGCTACACCTTC. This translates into CASSQVSGLNYGYTF.

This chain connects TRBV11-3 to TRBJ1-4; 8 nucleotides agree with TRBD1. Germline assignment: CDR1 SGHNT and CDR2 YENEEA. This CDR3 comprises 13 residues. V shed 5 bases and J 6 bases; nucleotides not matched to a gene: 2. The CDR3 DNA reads TGTGCCAGCAGCCCCAGGGGGCATGAAAAACTGTTTTTT. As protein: CASSPRGHEKLFF.

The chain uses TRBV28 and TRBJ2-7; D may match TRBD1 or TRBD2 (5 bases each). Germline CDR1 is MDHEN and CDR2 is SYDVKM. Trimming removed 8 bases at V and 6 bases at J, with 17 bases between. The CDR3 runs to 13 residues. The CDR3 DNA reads TGTGCCAGCCGGGCGGGTGATGGGACCGAGCAGTACTTC. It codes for CASRAGDGTEQYF.

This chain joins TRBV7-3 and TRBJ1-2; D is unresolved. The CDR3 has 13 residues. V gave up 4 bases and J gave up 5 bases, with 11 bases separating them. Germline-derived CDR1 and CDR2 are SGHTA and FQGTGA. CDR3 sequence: CASSSGEGYGYTF. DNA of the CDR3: TGTGCCAGCAGCTCCGGTGAGGGTTATGGCTACACCTTC.

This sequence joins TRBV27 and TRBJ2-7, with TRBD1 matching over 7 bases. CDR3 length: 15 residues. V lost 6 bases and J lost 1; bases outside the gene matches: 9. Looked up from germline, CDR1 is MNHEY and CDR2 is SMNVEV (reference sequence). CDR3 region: CASRRFPGQSYEQYF. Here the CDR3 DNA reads TGTGCCAGCAGGCGATTCCCGGGACAGTCCTACGAGCAGTACTTC.

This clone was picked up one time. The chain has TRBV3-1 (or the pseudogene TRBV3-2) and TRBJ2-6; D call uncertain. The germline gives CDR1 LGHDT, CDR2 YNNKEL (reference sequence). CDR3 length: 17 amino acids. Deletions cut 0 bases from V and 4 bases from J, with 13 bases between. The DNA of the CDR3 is TGTGCCAGCAGCCAAGAAGCAAGTAGGACCGGGGCCAACGTCCTGACTTTC. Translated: CASSQEASRTGANVLTF.

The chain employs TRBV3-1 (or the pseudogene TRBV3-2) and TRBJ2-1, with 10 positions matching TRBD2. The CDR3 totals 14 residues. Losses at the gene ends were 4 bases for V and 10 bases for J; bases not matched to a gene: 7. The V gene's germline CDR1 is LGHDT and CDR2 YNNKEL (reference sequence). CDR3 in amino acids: CASSPAAGGLEQFF. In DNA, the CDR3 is TGTGCCAGCAGCCCCGCAGCGGGGGGGCTCGAGCAGTTCTTC.

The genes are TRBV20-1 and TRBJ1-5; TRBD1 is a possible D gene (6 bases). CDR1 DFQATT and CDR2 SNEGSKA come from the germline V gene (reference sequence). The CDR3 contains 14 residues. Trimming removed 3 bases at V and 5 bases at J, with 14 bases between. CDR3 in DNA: TGCAGTGCTAGTTCGGGGGGCAGGGATCAGCCCCAGCATTTT. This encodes CSASSGGRDQPQHF.

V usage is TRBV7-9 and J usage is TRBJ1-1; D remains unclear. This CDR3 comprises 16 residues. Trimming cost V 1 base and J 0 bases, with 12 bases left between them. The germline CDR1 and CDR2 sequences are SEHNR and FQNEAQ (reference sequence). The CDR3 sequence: CASSLGDSLMNTEAFF. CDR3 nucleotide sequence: TGTGCCAGCAGCTTAGGGGATTCCCTCATGAACACTGAAGCTTTCTTT.

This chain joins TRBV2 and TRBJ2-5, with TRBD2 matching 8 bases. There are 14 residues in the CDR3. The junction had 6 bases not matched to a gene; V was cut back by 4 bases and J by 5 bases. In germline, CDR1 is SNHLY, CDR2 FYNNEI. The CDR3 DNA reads TGTGCCAGCAGTGGGAGCGGGGGCCGGGAGACCCAGTACTTC. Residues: CASSGSGGRETQYF.

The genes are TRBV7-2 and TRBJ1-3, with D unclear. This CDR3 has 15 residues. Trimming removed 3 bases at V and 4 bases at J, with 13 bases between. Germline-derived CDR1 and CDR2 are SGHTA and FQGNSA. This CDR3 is CASSLTGSRGNTIYF. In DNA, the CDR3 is TGTGCCAGCAGCTTGACGGGGTCCCGCGGAAACACCATATATTTT. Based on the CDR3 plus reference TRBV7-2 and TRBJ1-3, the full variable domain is GAGVSQSPSNKVTEKGKDVELRCDPISGHTALYWYRQSLGQGLEFLIYFQGNSAPDKSGLPSDRFSAERTGGSVSTLTIQRTQQEDSAVYLCASSLTGSRGNTIYFGEGSWLTVV.

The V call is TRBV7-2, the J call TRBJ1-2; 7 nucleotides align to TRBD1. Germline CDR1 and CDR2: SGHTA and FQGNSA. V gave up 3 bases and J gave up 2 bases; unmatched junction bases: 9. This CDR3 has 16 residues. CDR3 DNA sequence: TGTGCCAGCAGCTTTACAGGGTTCAGGGGGAACTATGGCTACACCTTC. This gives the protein CASSFTGFRGNYGYTF.

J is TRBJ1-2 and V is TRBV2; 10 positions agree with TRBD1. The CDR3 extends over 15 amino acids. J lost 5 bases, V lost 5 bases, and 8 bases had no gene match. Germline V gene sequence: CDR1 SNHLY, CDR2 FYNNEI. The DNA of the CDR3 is TGTGCCAGCAGTCCGACAGGGGGCGCAGGATATGGCTACACCTTC. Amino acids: CASSPTGGAGYGYTF. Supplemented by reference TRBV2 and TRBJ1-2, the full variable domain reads EPEVTQTPSHQVTQMGQEVILRCVPISNHLYFYWYRQILGQKVEFLVSFYNNEISEKSEIFDDQFSVERPDGSNFTLKIRSTKLEDSAMYFCASSPTGGAGYGYTFGSGTRLTVV.

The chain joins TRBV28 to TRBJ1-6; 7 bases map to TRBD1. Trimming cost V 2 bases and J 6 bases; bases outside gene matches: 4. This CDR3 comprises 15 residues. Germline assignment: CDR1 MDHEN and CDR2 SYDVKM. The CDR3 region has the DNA TGTGCCAGCAGTTTACTGGGACAGCCTAATTCACCCCTCCACTTT. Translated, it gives CASSLLGQPNSPLHF.

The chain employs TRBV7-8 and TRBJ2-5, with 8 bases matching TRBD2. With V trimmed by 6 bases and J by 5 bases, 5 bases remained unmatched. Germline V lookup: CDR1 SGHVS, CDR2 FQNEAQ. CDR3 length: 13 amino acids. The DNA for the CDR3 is TGTGCCAGCAGAAGAGCGGGGGTGGAGACCCAGTACTTC. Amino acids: CASRRAGVETQYF.